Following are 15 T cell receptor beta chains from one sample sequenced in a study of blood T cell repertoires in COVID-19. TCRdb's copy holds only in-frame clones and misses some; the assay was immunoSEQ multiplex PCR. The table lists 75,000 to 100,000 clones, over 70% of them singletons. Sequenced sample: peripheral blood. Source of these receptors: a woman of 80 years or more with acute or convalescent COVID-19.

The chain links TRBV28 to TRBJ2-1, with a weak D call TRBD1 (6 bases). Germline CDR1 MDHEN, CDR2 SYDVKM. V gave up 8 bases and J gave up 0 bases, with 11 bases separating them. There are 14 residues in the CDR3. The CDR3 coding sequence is TGTGCCAGCCTCAGGGGCGGCTCCTACAATGAGCAGTTCTTC. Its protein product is CASLRGGSYNEQFF.

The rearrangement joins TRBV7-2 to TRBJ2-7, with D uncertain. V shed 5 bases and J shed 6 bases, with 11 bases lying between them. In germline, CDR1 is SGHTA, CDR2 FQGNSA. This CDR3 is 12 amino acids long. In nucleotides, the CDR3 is TGTGCCAGCAGCCCTTCCCCGGGCGAGCAGTACTTC. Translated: CASSPSPGEQYF.

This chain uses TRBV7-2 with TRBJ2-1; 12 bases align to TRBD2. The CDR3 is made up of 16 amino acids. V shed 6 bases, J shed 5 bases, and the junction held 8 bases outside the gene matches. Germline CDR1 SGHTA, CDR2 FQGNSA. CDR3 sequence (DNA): TGTGCCAGCAGACACCCTAGCGGGAGGGCCAACAATGAGCAGTTCTTC. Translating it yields CASRHPSGRANNEQFF.

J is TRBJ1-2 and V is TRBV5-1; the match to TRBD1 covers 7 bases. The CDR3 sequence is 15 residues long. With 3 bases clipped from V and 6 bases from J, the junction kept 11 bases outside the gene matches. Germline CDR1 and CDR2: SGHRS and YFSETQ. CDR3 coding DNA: TGCGCCAGCAGCTATTCGACAGGGACTGCGGATGGCTACACCTTC. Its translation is CASSYSTGTADGYTF.

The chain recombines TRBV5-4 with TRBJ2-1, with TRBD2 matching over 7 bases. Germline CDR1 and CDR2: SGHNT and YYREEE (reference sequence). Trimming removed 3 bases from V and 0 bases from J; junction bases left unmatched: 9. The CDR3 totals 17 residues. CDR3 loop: CASSSALTSASYNEQFF. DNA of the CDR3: TGTGCCAGCAGCTCGGCGTTAACTAGCGCCTCCTACAATGAGCAGTTCTTC. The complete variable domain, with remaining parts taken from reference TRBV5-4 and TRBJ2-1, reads ETGVTQSPTHLIKTRGQQVTLRCSSQSGHNTVSWYQQALGQGPQFIFQYYREEENGRGNFPPRFSGLQFPNYSSELNVNALELDDSALYLCASSSALTSASYNEQFFGPGTRLTVL.

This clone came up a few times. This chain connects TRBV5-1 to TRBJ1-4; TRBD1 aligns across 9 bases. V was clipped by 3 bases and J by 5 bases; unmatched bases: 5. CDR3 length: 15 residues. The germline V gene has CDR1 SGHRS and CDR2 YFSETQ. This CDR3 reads CASSSETGGNEKLFF. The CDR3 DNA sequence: TGCGCCAGCAGCTCGGAGACAGGGGGGAATGAAAAACTGTTTTTT.

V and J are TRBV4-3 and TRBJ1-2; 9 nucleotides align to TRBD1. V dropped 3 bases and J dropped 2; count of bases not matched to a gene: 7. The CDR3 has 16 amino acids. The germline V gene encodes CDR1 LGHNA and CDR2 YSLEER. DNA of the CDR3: TGCGCCAGCAGCCATTCCGGGACAGGGAGGAACTATGGCTACACCTTC. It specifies CASSHSGTGRNYGYTF.

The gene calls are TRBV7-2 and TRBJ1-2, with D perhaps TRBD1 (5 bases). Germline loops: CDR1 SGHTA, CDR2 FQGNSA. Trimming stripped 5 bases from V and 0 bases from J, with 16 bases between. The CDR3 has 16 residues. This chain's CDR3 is CASSGARVGTNYGYTF. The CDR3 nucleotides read TGTGCCAGCAGCGGGGCCCGGGTGGGAACTAACTATGGCTACACCTTC.

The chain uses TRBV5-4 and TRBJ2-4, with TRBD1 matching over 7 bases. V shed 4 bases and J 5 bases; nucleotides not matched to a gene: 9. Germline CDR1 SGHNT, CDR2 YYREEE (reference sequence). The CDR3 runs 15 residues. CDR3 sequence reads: CASSPGTAKENIQYF. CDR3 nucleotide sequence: TGTGCCAGCAGCCCCGGGACAGCGAAGGAAAACATTCAGTACTTC.

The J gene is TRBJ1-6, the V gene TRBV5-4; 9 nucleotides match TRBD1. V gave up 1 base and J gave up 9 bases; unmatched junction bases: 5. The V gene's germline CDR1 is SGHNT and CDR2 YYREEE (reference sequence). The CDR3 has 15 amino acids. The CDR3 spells CASSLQQGAGSPLHF. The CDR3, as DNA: TGTGCCAGCAGCTTGCAACAGGGGGCAGGTTCACCCCTCCACTTT.

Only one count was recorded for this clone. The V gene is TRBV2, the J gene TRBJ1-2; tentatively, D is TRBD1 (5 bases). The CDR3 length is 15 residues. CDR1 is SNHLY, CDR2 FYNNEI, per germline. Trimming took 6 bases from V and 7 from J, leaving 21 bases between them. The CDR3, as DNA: TGTGCCAGCAGACCTACCCAGGGAAGAAACGGTGGCTACACCTTC. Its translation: CASRPTQGRNGGYTF.

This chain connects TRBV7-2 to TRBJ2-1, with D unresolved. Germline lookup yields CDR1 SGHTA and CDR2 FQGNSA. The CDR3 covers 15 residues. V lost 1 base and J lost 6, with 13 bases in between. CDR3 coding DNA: TGTGCCAGCAGCTTAGTTTTGGGTCCAGGCAATGAGCAGTTCTTC. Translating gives CASSLVLGPGNEQFF.

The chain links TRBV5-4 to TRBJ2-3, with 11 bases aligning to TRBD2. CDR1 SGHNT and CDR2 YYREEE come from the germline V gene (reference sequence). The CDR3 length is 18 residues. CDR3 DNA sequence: TGTGCGACGGCCCCCGGGGGACTAGCGGCATTTGGCACAGATACGCAGTATTTT. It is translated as CATAPGGLAAFGTDTQYF.

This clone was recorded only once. CDR3 sequence: CASSLRGQPYEAFF. CDR3 nucleotide sequence: TGTGCCAGCAGCTTGCGCGGGCAGCCCTATGAAGCTTTCTTT. The chain employs TRBV5-8 and TRBJ1-1, with D hard to call. Germline lookup yields CDR1 SGHTS and CDR2 YDEGEE. The CDR3 runs 14 residues. Trimming took 1 base from V and 7 from J, leaving 14 bases between them.

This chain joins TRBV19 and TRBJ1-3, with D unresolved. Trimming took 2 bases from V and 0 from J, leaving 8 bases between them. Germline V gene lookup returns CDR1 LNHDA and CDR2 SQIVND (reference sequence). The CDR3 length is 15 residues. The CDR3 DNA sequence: TGTGCCAGTAGTATATTCCAGAACTCTGGAAACACCATATATTTT. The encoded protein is CASSIFQNSGNTIYF.